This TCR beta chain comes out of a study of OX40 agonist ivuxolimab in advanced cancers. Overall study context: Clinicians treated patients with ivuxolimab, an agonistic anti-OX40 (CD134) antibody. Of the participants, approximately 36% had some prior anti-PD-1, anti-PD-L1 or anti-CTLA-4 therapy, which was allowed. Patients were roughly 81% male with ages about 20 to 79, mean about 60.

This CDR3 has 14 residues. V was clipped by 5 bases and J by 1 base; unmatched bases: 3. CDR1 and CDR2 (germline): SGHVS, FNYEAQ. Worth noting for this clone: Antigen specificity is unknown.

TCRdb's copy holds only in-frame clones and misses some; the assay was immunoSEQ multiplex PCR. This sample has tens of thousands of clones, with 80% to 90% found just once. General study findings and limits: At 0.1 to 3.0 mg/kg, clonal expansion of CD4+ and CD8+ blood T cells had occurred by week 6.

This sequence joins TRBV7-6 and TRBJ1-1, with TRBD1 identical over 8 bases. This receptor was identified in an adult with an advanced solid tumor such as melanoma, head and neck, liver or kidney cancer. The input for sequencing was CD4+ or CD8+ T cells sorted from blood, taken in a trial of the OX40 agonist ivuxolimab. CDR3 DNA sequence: TGTGCCAGCAGCCAGCAGGGGGCGAACACTGAAGCTTTCTTT. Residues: CASSQQGANTEAFF.